A single sample is the source of the 2 T cell receptor beta chains below, sequenced in a study of T cells in narcolepsy. The data were produced by immunoSEQ multiplex PCR, yet TCRdb's version contains in-frame clones alone and is incomplete. The sample shows 20,000 to 30,000 clones, 70% to 85% of them seen only once. Sample: memory (CD45RA-) CD4+ T cells from blood. These receptor sequences come from a human donor in good health.

The table lists this clone with a few counts. This chain joins TRBV29-1 and TRBJ1-3, with D hard to call. The CDR3 runs to 15 residues. Trimming removed 1 base from V and 0 bases from J, with 10 bases in between. Looked up from germline, CDR1 is SQVTM and CDR2 is ANQGSEA. CDR3 in DNA: TGCAGCGTTGAAGCCCAGGAGAACTCTGGAAACACCATATATTTT. Translation gives CSVEAQENSGNTIYF.

The chain combines TRBV30 with TRBJ1-2; D perhaps matches TRBD1 (6 bases). Per germline, CDR1 GTSNPN and CDR2 SVGIG (reference sequence). Trimming shortened V by 3 bases and J by 4 bases, and 15 bases separated the two germline ends. CDR3 length: 14 amino acids. DNA for the CDR3: TGTGCCTGGAGGCAACAGGGATACCTCTATGGCTACACCTTC. Translation: CAWRQQGYLYGYTF.